The 31 T cell receptor beta chains listed next were all sequenced from one sample in a study of T cells after yellow fever vaccination. TCRdb analysed the 5' RACE reads with MiXCR anew, one entry per CDR3 protein. This table has about 300,000 distinct CDR3 sequences, around 7% appearing once. The starting material was PBMCs, obtained roughly seven weeks after the first yellow fever vaccination. These receptors all come from a man between 18 and 35 years old who received the YFV17D yellow fever vaccine.

The chain has TRBV5-4 and TRBJ2-7; a weak D match, TRBD1 (6 bases). The CDR3 has 14 amino acids. V was shortened by 3 bases and J by 5 bases, with 15 bases between the two germline ends. In germline, CDR1 is SGHNT, CDR2 YYREEE (reference sequence). The CDR3 coding sequence is TGTGCCAGCAGCTCTACGAGTTACAGGGACGAGCAGTACTTC. This gives the protein CASSSTSYRDEQYF.

The rearrangement links TRBV12-3 or TRBV12-4 to TRBJ1-5; D remains unclear. V was cut by 2 bases and J by 1 base, with 9 bases left in between. There are 15 residues in the CDR3. The DNA of the CDR3 is TGTGCCAGCAGTTTAAGGCGGTCCAGCAATCAGCCCCAGCATTTT. Its protein is CASSLRRSSNQPQHF.

This clonotype occurred a few times. For the CDR3, the DNA is TGTGCCAGTGAAACCGGGACTAGCGGGGGGGCAAAAGAGACCCAGTACTTC. Its translation is CASETGTSGGAKETQYF. The V call is TRBV5-4, the J call TRBJ2-5, with 16 positions matching TRBD2. CDR1 and CDR2 (germline): SGHNT, YYREEE (reference sequence). The CDR3 is 17 residues long. The J segment lost 3 bases and the V segment lost 8 bases, leaving 10 bases of the junction unmatched.

Concerning this clonotype itself: This may arise from a read error, as a much more abundant clone is one base away. This chain connects TRBV6-1 to TRBJ1-1, with 10 bases aligning to TRBD1. Germline V gene data show CDR1 as MNHNS and CDR2 as SASEGT. J was trimmed by 3 bases and V by 8 bases; bases with no gene match: 9. CDR3 length: 15 amino acids. CDR3 residues: CASSRQGAGDTEAFF. CDR3 DNA sequence: TGTGCCAGCTCAAGACAGGGGGCAGGTGACACTGAAGCTTTCTTT.

This clonotype was counted ten times or more. The rearrangement links TRBV13 to TRBJ2-1, with TRBD2 matching over 11 bases. Germline V gene lookup returns CDR1 PRHDT and CDR2 FYEKMQ (reference sequence). V was pared by 2 bases and J by 7 bases, with 4 bases of the junction left unmatched. The CDR3 extends over 15 amino acids. The CDR3 reads CASSLLAGGPNEQFF. The CDR3 nucleotides read TGTGCCAGCAGCTTATTAGCGGGGGGGCCAAATGAGCAGTTCTTC.

This clonotype has a count of ten or more. CDR3 DNA: TGTGCCAGCAGCGTGGGGACTAGCGGGGGGGGCCAAGAGACCCAGTACTTC. Its protein product is CASSVGTSGGGQETQYF. V usage is TRBV7-8 and J usage is TRBJ2-5; 16 nucleotides line up with TRBD2. This CDR3 contains 17 residues. The germline gives CDR1 SGHVS, CDR2 FQNEAQ. The V segment lost 5 bases and the J segment 1 base; nucleotides outside the gene matches: 4.

This clonotype was recorded at least ten times. The CDR3 DNA reads as TGTGCCAGCAGCACAAGCCGGGACAGTAATTCACCCCTCCACTTT. This translates into CASSTSRDSNSPLHF. The V call is TRBV4-2, the J call TRBJ1-6, with 7 bases aligning to TRBD1. V was pared by 5 bases and J by 6 bases, with 7 bases of the junction left unmatched. Germline-derived CDR1 and CDR2 are LGHNA and YNFKEQ. The CDR3 covers 15 residues.

This clonotype was counted ten times or more. V gene TRBV4-3 combines with J gene TRBJ1-4; 12 bases line up with TRBD1. The ends lost 4 bases at V and 5 bases at J; junction bases unmatched: 2. The germline V gene has CDR1 LGHNA and CDR2 YSLEER. This CDR3 has 15 amino acids. DNA for the CDR3: TGCGCCAGCAGCCCAGGGACAGGGGGCAATGAAAAACTGTTTTTT. Amino acids: CASSPGTGGNEKLFF.

This clonotype was counted at least ten times. V usage is TRBV7-8 and J usage is TRBJ2-1; TRBD2 might be the D (6 bases). With 7 bases removed from V and 9 bases from J, the gap between germline ends came to 19 bases. The germline V gene has CDR1 SGHVS and CDR2 FQNEAQ. The CDR3 loop spans 14 amino acids. Here the CDR3 DNA reads TGTGCCAGCACCCTAGCGCCCCTCCGCTCTGAGCAGTTCTTC. Amino acid sequence: CASTLAPLRSEQFF.

The chain couples TRBV12-3 or TRBV12-4 to TRBJ1-6; 9 positions match TRBD1. After removal of 3 bases from V and 9 bases from J, the junction contained 12 bases not matched to a gene. The CDR3 is 17 residues long. The CDR3 DNA reads as TGTGCCAGCAGTTTTAGGCGAATGGGACAGGGTGTTTCACCCCTCCACTTT. Residues: CASSFRRMGQGVSPLHF.

There are a few counts of this clonotype. The chain recombines TRBV3-1 with TRBJ1-1; D gene uncertain. CDR1 and CDR2 (germline): LGHDT, YNNKEL (reference sequence). This CDR3 has 13 amino acids. The V and J ends lost 5 bases and 11 bases respectively, with 18 bases between them. This CDR3 reads CASSNLGTPAAFF. The DNA for the CDR3 is TGTGCCAGCAGCAACCTGGGAACCCCCGCGGCTTTCTTT.

This clonotype was seen more than once but under ten times. V gene TRBV7-2 combines with J gene TRBJ1-1; a possible D gene is TRBD1 (5 bases). With 5 bases removed from V and 6 bases from J, the gap between germline ends came to 22 bases. Germline assignment: CDR1 SGHTA and CDR2 FQGNSA. The CDR3 consists of 16 residues. DNA of the CDR3: TGTGCCAGCAGCCCCGAAGGACGGGGGGTCGGCTCTGAAGCTTTCTTT. Translation: CASSPEGRGVGSEAFF.

The chain has TRBV10-3 and TRBJ2-7; possibly TRBD1 or TRBD2 for D (5 bases each). The CDR3 consists of 12 residues. V was shortened by 2 bases and J by 6 bases, with 8 bases between the two germline ends. Germline values: CDR1 ENHRY, CDR2 SYGVKD. The CDR3: CAISEEGPEQYV. In nucleotides, the CDR3 is TGTGCCATCAGTGAGGAGGGGCCCGAGCAGTACGTC.

This sequence joins TRBV7-9 and TRBJ1-1; 10 nucleotides agree with TRBD1. Germline loops: CDR1 SEHNR, CDR2 FQNEAQ (reference sequence). V lost 1 base, J lost 2 bases, and 7 bases stayed unmatched. The CDR3 covers 17 residues. Here the CDR3 reads CASSLVGQGEGNTEAFF. The CDR3 DNA follows: TGTGCCAGCAGCTTAGTTGGACAGGGGGAAGGAAACACTGAAGCTTTCTTT.

This clonotype has ten or more counts. The CDR3 region is CATSRSLLFTDTQYF. Written as DNA, the CDR3 is TGTGCCACCAGCAGATCCCTCCTCTTTACAGATACGCAGTATTTT. The J gene is TRBJ2-3, the V gene TRBV15, with unresolved D. This CDR3 region has 15 residues. Germline-derived CDR1 and CDR2 are LNHNV and YYDKDF (reference sequence). Between the trimmed V and J ends, which lost 2 bases and 3 bases, there was a span of 12 bases.

This clonotype is classed as medium-sized. The V and J genes are TRBV7-2 and TRBJ2-7; 14 nucleotides agree with TRBD2. The CDR3 sequence is 16 residues long. Germline V gene data show CDR1 as SGHTA and CDR2 as FQGNSA. V trimming: 5 bases; J trimming: 0 bases; junction bases outside the gene matches: 3. The CDR3 DNA sequence: TGTGCCAGCAGCCAAGGGACTAGCGGGAGCTCCTACGAGCAGTACTTC. It translates to CASSQGTSGSSYEQYF.

This clonotype showed up just a few times. The chain links TRBV24-1 to TRBJ1-2; no definite D call. This CDR3 is built from 14 residues. The V end was cut by 1 base, the J end by 4 bases, with 9 bases between. Per the germline V gene, CDR1 is KGHDR and CDR2 is SFDVKD. CDR3 sequence: CATSDFPRSYGYTF. The DNA of the CDR3 is TGTGCCACCAGTGATTTCCCTCGATCCTATGGCTACACCTTC.

This clonotype was observed a few times. The chain links TRBV6-2 or TRBV6-3 to TRBJ2-3; TRBD2 aligns across 11 bases. Germline V gene data show CDR1 as MNHEY and CDR2 as SVGEGT. The ends lost 5 bases at V and 2 bases at J; junction bases unmatched: 6. This CDR3 is 16 amino acids long. As DNA, the CDR3 is TGTGCCAGCAGTGACCTAGCGGGGGGTCACACAGATACGCAGTATTTT. Protein sequence: CASSDLAGGHTDTQYF.

This clonotype was recorded many times. The chain links TRBV12-3 or TRBV12-4 to TRBJ2-2; D is undetermined. V lost 6 bases to trimming and J lost 1 base, with 12 bases between them. The CDR3 consists of 15 residues. DNA for the CDR3: TGTGCCAGCAGCCCGGGCGATTTGAACACCGGGGAGCTGTTTTTT. Protein product: CASSPGDLNTGELFF.

The table lists this clonotype with many counts. The genes are TRBV5-1 and TRBJ2-3; either TRBD1 or TRBD2 may supply D (5 bases each). V lost 4 bases and J lost 2, with 11 bases in between. The CDR3 has 14 amino acids. CDR1 and CDR2 from the germline V gene are SGHRS and YFSETQ. DNA for the CDR3: TGCGCCAGCAGCCCGGGGACCGACACAGATACGCAGTATTTT. Amino acid sequence: CASSPGTDTDTQYF.

V gene TRBV6-2 or TRBV6-3 combines with J gene TRBJ2-3; the D gene is possibly TRBD1 (5 bases). The CDR3 is made up of 16 amino acids. V lost 0 bases and J lost 2, with 12 bases in between. Germline CDR1 is MNHEY and CDR2 is SVGEGT. The chain's CDR3 is CASSYSGQDNTDTQYF. In DNA, the CDR3 is TGTGCCAGCAGTTACTCTGGTCAGGACAACACAGATACGCAGTATTTT.

This clonotype appeared a few times. The rearrangement joins TRBV6-1 to TRBJ2-7; TRBD2 might be the D (6 bases). The germline gives CDR1 MNHNS, CDR2 SASEGT. Trimming removed 7 bases from V and 0 bases from J, with 19 bases in between. This CDR3 comprises 16 residues. This CDR3 is CASNPGSFGGSYEQYV. The CDR3 bases are TGTGCCAGCAACCCCGGGTCCTTCGGGGGCTCCTACGAGCAGTACGTC.

V is TRBV18 and J is TRBJ2-7; D remains ambiguous. This CDR3 contains 15 residues. The germline CDR1 and CDR2 sequences are KGHSH and LQKENI. Trimming removed 5 bases from V and 2 bases from J, with 16 bases in between. The CDR3: CASSRRTQAPYEQYV. The CDR3, as DNA: TGTGCCAGCTCAAGACGAACCCAGGCCCCCTACGAGCAGTACGTC.

J is TRBJ1-6 and V is TRBV18; 7 bases fit TRBD1. The CDR3 extends over 15 amino acids. Germline CDR1 is KGHSH and CDR2 is LQKENI. V lost 2 bases, J lost 9 bases, and 7 bases stayed unmatched. For the CDR3, the DNA is TGTGCCAGCTCACCAAGACAGGGAGAAAGTTCACCCCTCCACTTT. Protein: CASSPRQGESSPLHF.

V is TRBV3-1 and J is TRBJ1-2, with no clear D. The ends were cut back, 4 bases at V and 7 bases at J, with 13 bases in the middle. This CDR3 spans 13 amino acids. The germline CDR1 and CDR2 sequences are LGHDT and YNNKEL (reference sequence). CDR3 in DNA: TGTGCCAGCAGCCTCTCGGACCTCTCTGGCTACACCTTC. Protein sequence: CASSLSDLSGYTF. Based on the CDR3 plus reference TRBV3-1 and TRBJ1-2, the full variable domain is DTAVSQTPKYLVTQMGNDKSIKCEQNLGHDTMYWYKQDSKKFLKIMFSYNNKELIINETVPNRFSPKSPDKAHLNLHINSLELGDSAVYFCASSLSDLSGYTFGSGTRLTVV.

The chain uses TRBV13 and TRBJ2-1; 8 positions match TRBD2. Germline V gene lookup returns CDR1 PRHDT and CDR2 FYEKMQ (reference sequence). This CDR3 is built from 16 residues. J gave up 2 bases and V 5 bases, and 8 bases lay outside the gene matches. CDR3 sequence (DNA): TGTGCCAGCAGCACTTCGACTAGCGAGACCTACAATGAGCAGTTCTTC. This codes for CASSTSTSETYNEQFF.

V usage is TRBV4-1 and J usage is TRBJ2-7; D remains unclear. Deletions cut 4 bases from V and 2 bases from J, with 12 bases between. Germline CDR1 is MGHRA and CDR2 is YSYEKL. The CDR3 loop spans 14 amino acids. The CDR3 region has the DNA TGCGCCAGCAGCCGATCGCAATCTCCCTACGAGCAGTACTTC. Translation gives CASSRSQSPYEQYF.

In this sample, this clonotype turned up many times. The chain combines TRBV6-1 with TRBJ1-3; D remains unclear. Trimming shortened V by 2 bases and J by 0 bases, and 17 bases separated the two germline ends. CDR1 MNHNS and CDR2 SASEGT come from the germline V gene. The length of the CDR3 is 18 residues. CDR3 sequence reads: CASSEYWRKAASGNTIYF. The CDR3 DNA reads TGTGCCAGCAGTGAATACTGGAGGAAGGCCGCCTCTGGAAACACCATATATTTT.

This clonotype has just a few counts. The chain links TRBV5-1 to TRBJ1-1, with D possibly TRBD1 on 5 matching bases. The CDR3 extends over 14 amino acids. Germline CDR1 and CDR2: SGHRS and YFSETQ. Trimming removed 0 bases from V and 11 bases from J, with 17 bases in between. The CDR3 DNA sequence: TGCGCCAGCAGCTTGGATTCCCAGGGCAGTAGGGCTTTCTTT. This translates into CASSLDSQGSRAFF.

V and J are TRBV5-6 and TRBJ2-1, with D unclear. The V end lost 7 bases, the J end lost 7 bases, and 15 bases lay between the germline ends. The CDR3 runs to 13 residues. The V gene's germline CDR1 is SGHDT and CDR2 YYEEEE. The CDR3 loop is CASLRTPRNEQFF. CDR3 nucleotides: TGTGCCAGCCTCCGTACTCCCCGAAATGAGCAGTTCTTC.

This clonotype was recorded many times. The chain employs TRBV7-2 and TRBJ2-7; 8 bases fit TRBD1. V was clipped by 5 bases and J by 10 bases; unmatched bases: 4. The CDR3 runs 11 residues. From germline, CDR1 is SGHTA and CDR2 FQGNSA. In DNA, the CDR3 is TGTGCCAGCAGCACAGGACAGGGCCAGTACTTC. Translating gives CASSTGQGQYF.